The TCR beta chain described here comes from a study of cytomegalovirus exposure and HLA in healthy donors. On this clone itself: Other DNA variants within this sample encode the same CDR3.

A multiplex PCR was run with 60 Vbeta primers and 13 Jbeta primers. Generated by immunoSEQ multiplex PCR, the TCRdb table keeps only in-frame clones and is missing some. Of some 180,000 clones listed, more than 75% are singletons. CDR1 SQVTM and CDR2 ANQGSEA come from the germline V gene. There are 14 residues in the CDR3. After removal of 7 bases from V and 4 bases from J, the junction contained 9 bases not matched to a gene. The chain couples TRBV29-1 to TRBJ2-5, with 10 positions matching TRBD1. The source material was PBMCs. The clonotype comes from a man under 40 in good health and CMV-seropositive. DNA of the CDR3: TGCAGCGGGCGGACAGGGGGGACTCCAGAGACCCAGTACTTC. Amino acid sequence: CSGRTGGTPETQYF.